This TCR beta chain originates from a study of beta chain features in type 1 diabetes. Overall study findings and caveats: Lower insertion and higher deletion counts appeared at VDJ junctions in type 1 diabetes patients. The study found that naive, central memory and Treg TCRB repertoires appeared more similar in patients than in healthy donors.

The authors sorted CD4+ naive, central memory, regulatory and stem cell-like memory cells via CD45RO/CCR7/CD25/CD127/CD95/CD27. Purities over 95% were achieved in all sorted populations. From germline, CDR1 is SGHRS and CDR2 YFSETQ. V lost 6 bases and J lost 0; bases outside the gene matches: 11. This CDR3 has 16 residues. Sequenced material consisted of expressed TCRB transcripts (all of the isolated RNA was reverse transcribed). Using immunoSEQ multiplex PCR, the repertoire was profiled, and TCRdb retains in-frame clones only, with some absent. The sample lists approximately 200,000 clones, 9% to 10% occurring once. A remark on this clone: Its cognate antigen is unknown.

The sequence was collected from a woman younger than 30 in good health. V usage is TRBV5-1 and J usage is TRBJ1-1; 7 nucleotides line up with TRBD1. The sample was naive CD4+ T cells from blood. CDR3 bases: TGCGCCAGCACTCCAGGGGGAGCCACCATGAACACTGAAGCTTTCTTT. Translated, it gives CASTPGGATMNTEAFF.